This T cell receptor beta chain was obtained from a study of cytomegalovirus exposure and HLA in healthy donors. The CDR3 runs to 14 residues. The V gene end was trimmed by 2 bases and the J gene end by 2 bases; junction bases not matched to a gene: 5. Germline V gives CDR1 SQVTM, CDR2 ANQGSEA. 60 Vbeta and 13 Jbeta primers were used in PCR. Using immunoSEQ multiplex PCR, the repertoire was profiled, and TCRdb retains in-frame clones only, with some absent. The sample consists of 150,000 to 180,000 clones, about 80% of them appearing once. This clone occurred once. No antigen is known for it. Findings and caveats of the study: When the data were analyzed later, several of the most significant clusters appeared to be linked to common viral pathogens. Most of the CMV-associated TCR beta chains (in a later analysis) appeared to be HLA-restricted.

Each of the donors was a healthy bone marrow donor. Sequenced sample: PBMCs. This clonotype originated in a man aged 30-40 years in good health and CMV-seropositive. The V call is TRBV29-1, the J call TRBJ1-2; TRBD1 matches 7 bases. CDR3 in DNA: TGCAGCGTTGAACGAAGGGACAGAAACTATGGCTACACCTTC. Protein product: CSVERRDRNYGYTF.